This paragraph covers one T cell receptor (beta chain) sequence. CDR1 SGHAT and CDR2 FQNNGV come from the germline V gene. V was shortened by 4 bases and J by 0 bases, with 10 bases between the two germline ends. The CDR3 has 15 amino acids. Clones were sequenced by immunoSEQ multiplex PCR, and TCRdb holds only the in-frame ones, with some missing. The sample has a few hundred thousand clones, 88% seen once. This specimen belongs to a study of Ad26.COV2.S vaccination and SARS-CoV-2 variants. Study-level background: The authors gave Ad26.COV2.S intramuscularly, either once or twice 56 days apart.

Treatment reported: roughly 20 received Ad26.COV2.S at low or high dose, single or two shots; roughly five received placebo; per-sample allocation not given. The samples were gathered on day 63 after the first injection of vaccine or placebo. The clonotype was recovered from a person between 18 and 65 years old who received the Ad26.COV2.S COVID-19 vaccine or a placebo. This specimen consisted of peripheral blood, obtained in a trial of Ad26.COV2.S vaccine versus placebo. This rearrangement joins TRBV11-2 to TRBJ1-3; D is uncertain. CDR3 sequence reads: CASSSPRYSGNTIYF. For the CDR3, the DNA is TGTGCCAGCAGCTCCCCCCGGTACTCTGGAAACACCATATATTTT. Complete variable domain (other parts from reference TRBV11-2 and TRBJ1-3): EAGVAQSPRYKIIEKRQSVAFWCNPISGHATLYWYQQILGQGPKLLIQFQNNGVVDDSQLPKDRFSAERLKGVDSTLKIQPAKLEDSAVYLCASSSPRYSGNTIYFGEGSWLTVV.